These 16 T cell receptor beta chains came from one sample sequenced in a study of T cell repertoires in cytomegalovirus infection. These receptors have no known antigen. TCRdb used MiXCR to reprocess the reads, holding one entry per CDR3 protein. This sample has hundreds of thousands of distinct CDR3 sequences, with about 42% found just once. Sequences were derived from cultured PBMCs, sampled from culture after CMV antigen stimulation. These receptors originate from a human donor in good health (CMV status not recorded). Some clones in this sample may be carry-over from other donors' samples.

This rearrangement joins TRBV7-6 to TRBJ2-5; possible D gene TRBD1, 6 bases. Trimming left V 6 bases short and J 3 bases short, with 14 bases between. This CDR3 is built from 14 residues. The germline V gene encodes CDR1 SGHVS and CDR2 FNYEAQ. In DNA form, the CDR3 reads TGTGCCAGCAGTTACTTTAGGACAGAAGAGACCCAGTACTTC. As protein: CASSYFRTEETQYF. Looking up the rest from reference TRBV7-6 and TRBJ2-5 gives the full variable domain: GAGVSQSPRYKVTKRGQDVALRCDPISGHVSLYWYRQALGQGPEFLTYFNYEAQQDKSGLPNDRFSAERPEGSISTLTIQRTEQRDSAMYRCASSYFRTEETQYFGPGTRLLVL.

This clonotype was found many times. The rearrangement links TRBV7-2 to TRBJ2-5, with a weak D call TRBD1 (5 bases). CDR1 is SGHTA, CDR2 FQGNSA, per germline. This CDR3 comprises 16 residues. Trimming shortened V by 2 bases and J by 0 bases, and 13 bases separated the two germline ends. The CDR3 nucleotides are TGTGCCAGCAGCTTATTATATAGGGGTTACCAAGAGACCCAGTACTTC. Amino acid sequence: CASSLLYRGYQETQYF. The whole variable domain, remainder taken from reference TRBV7-2 and TRBJ2-5, is GAGVSQSPSNKVTEKGKDVELRCDPISGHTALYWYRQSLGQGLEFLIYFQGNSAPDKSGLPSDRFSAERTGGSVSTLTIQRTQQEDSAVYLCASSLLYRGYQETQYFGPGTRLLVL.

This clonotype was seen only a few times. The chain combines TRBV7-6 with TRBJ2-1, with unresolved D. Germline V gene sequence: CDR1 SGHVS, CDR2 FNYEAQ. The V gene lost 5 bases and the J gene lost 10 bases, with 12 bases spanning the gap. This CDR3 has 12 residues. The CDR3 DNA follows: TGTGCCAGCAGCCCCCCCTTGAAGGAGCAGTTCTTC. Protein product: CASSPPLKEQFF.

The table lists this clonotype with a few counts. V is TRBV7-2 and J is TRBJ2-3; tentatively, D is TRBD1 (5 bases). The ends were cut back, 5 bases at V and 2 bases at J, with 17 bases in the middle. The length of the CDR3 is 16 residues. In germline, CDR1 is SGHTA, CDR2 FQGNSA. The CDR3 DNA reads as TGTGCCAGCAGCAAAAACCTGGGGCAGCCCACAGATACGCAGTATTTT. Its protein is CASSKNLGQPTDTQYF.

This clonotype was found a few times. This chain links TRBV12-3 or TRBV12-4 with TRBJ1-6, with D possibly being TRBD1 (5 bases). This CDR3 has 12 amino acids. Trimming removed 5 bases from V and 8 bases from J, with 7 bases in between. The CDR3 reads CASSKGHSPLHF. CDR3 in DNA: TGTGCCAGCAGTAAGGGACATTCACCCCTCCACTTT.

This clonotype has only a few counts. The chain uses TRBV7-2 and TRBJ1-5, with TRBD1 matching over 10 bases. Germline loops: CDR1 SGHTA, CDR2 FQGNSA. The CDR3 sequence is 14 residues long. V lost 5 bases and J lost 7; bases outside the gene matches: 5. The CDR3 coding sequence is TGTGCCAGCAGCAAGACAGGGGGCGAACAGCCCCAGCATTTT. Residues: CASSKTGGEQPQHF.

Only a few counts were recorded for this clonotype. V usage is TRBV6-1 and J usage is TRBJ1-2; no firm D call. Between the trimmed V and J ends, which lost 5 bases and 5 bases, there was a span of 12 bases. The CDR3 runs to 13 residues. The germline V gene encodes CDR1 MNHNS and CDR2 SASEGT. Here the CDR3 reads CASSFTPGYGYTF. CDR3 bases: TGTGCCAGCAGTTTTACACCGGGATATGGCTACACCTTC.

The chain uses TRBV2 and TRBJ2-1; 15 positions match TRBD2. J gave up 1 base and V 1 base, and 5 bases lay outside the gene matches. Germline lookup yields CDR1 SNHLY and CDR2 FYNNEI. The CDR3 sequence is 19 residues long. The CDR3 DNA is TGTGCCAGCAGTGAAGTGCCAGGGACTAGCGGGAGGTCCTACAATGAGCAGTTCTTC. Its translation is CASSEVPGTSGRSYNEQFF.

This chain connects TRBV5-6 to TRBJ2-3, with TRBD2 as a possible D gene (5 bases). V was trimmed by 1 base and J by 4 bases, leaving 7 bases between them. The CDR3 runs to 13 residues. In germline, CDR1 is SGHDT, CDR2 YYEEEE. Written as DNA, the CDR3 is TGTGCCAGCAGCTTGTGGGAGTCAGATACGCAGTATTTT. It translates to CASSLWESDTQYF. Using reference TRBV5-6 and TRBJ2-3 for the parts outside the CDR3, the full variable domain is DAGVTQSPTHLIKTRGQQVTLRCSPKSGHDTVSWYQQALGQGPQFIFQYYEEEERQRGNFPDRFSGHQFPNYSSELNVNALLLGDSALYLCASSLWESDTQYFGPGTRLTVL.

The sample holds a few counts of this clonotype. The chain has TRBV6-1 and TRBJ1-1; the D is unclear. CDR3 size: 13 residues. Germline values: CDR1 MNHNS, CDR2 SASEGT. V was pared by 8 bases and J by 1 base, with 11 bases between. The CDR3 spells CASPQRTNTEAFF. The CDR3 DNA is TGTGCCAGCCCACAGCGGACGAACACTGAAGCTTTCTTT.

This rearrangement joins TRBV7-9 to TRBJ2-3; 11 positions agree with TRBD2. CDR3 length: 15 amino acids. The germline V gene encodes CDR1 SEHNR and CDR2 FQNEAQ (reference sequence). V dropped 2 bases and J dropped 8; count of bases not matched to a gene: 6. DNA for the CDR3: TGTGCCAGCAGCTTATGGCTAGCGGGGGGTCCTACGCAGTATTTT. Its translation is CASSLWLAGGPTQYF.

The chain is built from TRBV9 and TRBJ2-5, with TRBD1 matching over 8 bases. This CDR3 has 17 residues. The germline gives CDR1 SGDLS, CDR2 YYNGEE. V dropped 0 bases and J dropped 4; count of bases not matched to a gene: 11. The CDR3 is CASSVAGGTRGPETQYF. DNA of the CDR3: TGTGCCAGCAGCGTAGCTGGGGGGACCAGGGGGCCAGAGACCCAGTACTTC.

V and J are TRBV4-3 and TRBJ2-5, with 15 bases fitting TRBD2. The J segment lost 9 bases and the V segment lost 0 bases, leaving 5 bases of the junction unmatched. The germline CDR1 and CDR2 sequences are LGHNA and YSLEER. This CDR3 comprises 16 residues. CDR3 in DNA: TGCGCCAGCAGCCAAGACCCCGGACTAGCGGGAGGGCCCCAGTACTTC. Its protein is CASSQDPGLAGGPQYF.

This clonotype came up a few times. The chain recombines TRBV12-3 or TRBV12-4 with TRBJ1-5; D remains ambiguous. Between the trimmed V and J ends, which lost 6 bases and 7 bases, there was a span of 10 bases. The CDR3 contains 12 residues. This CDR3 is CASSTTPQPQHF. The CDR3 coding sequence is TGTGCCAGCAGCACCACCCCACAGCCCCAGCATTTT.

This clonotype was observed many times. The CDR3 protein is CASSPTLYNTEAFF. In DNA, the CDR3 is TGTGCCAGCAGCCCCACTCTTTACAACACTGAAGCTTTCTTT. The gene calls are TRBV7-2 and TRBJ1-1, with D uncertain. There are 14 residues in the CDR3. Germline V gives CDR1 SGHTA, CDR2 FQGNSA. V was cut by 5 bases and J by 2 bases, with 12 bases left in between.

There are a few counts of this clonotype. This chain joins TRBV28 and TRBJ2-5; 13 nucleotides line up with TRBD2. The CDR3 consists of 17 residues. Germline values: CDR1 MDHEN, CDR2 SYDVKM. Trimming took 2 bases from V and 1 from J; bases not matched to a gene: 4. The CDR3 loop is CASSLPRTSGGQETQYF. Written as DNA, the CDR3 is TGTGCCAGCAGTTTACCCCGGACTAGCGGGGGCCAAGAGACCCAGTACTTC.